Listed below are T cell receptor beta chains from one sample, sequenced in a study of blood T cells in healthy people across ages. Each CDR3 protein gets one entry after TCRdb re-called the 5' RACE reads with MiXCR. Among about 800,000 distinct CDR3 sequences, over 45% were seen once, and the ten largest hold 22%. Input material: blood. The receptor source for this set is a man in his thirties or forties in good health. The CDR3 runs from the conserved cysteine through the conserved F or W. Each record gives: clone size, J gene, D gene, V gene, CDR3 protein, CDR3 DNA. A D gene is named only where the DNA matches it firmly. Size is omitted from some rows. Given values are once, few, many or a class for expanded clones.

>.|TRBJ2-7|.|TRBV20-1
CSARDLNAAAYEQYF
TGCAGTGCTAGAGATCTGAACGCGGCGGCCTACGAGCAGTACTTC
>.|TRBJ2-6|.|TRBV6-5
CASTADFSGANVPTF
TGTGCCAGCACGGCCGACTTCTCTGGGGCCAATGTCCCGACTTTC
>.|TRBJ1-1|.|TRBV29-1
CSVDQRGGTEAFF
TGCAGCGTTGATCAGAGGGGTGGGACTGAAGCTTTCTTT
>.|TRBJ1-5|.|TRBV12-3/TRBV12-4
CASSSLMSNDQPQHF
TGTGCCAGCAGTTCGCTCATGTCAAACGATCAGCCCCAGCATTTT
>.|TRBJ2-3|.|TRBV4-3
CASSQGRGPDTQYF
TGCGCCAGCAGCCAAGGACGAGGCCCGGATACGCAGTATTTT
>.|TRBJ2-7|TRBD2|TRBV20-1
CSARAREDYEQYF
TGCAGTGCTAGAGCGCGGGAGGACTACGAGCAGTACTTC
>once|TRBJ2-7|.|TRBV27
CASSLGGSNREQYF
TGTGCCAGCAGTTTAGGGGGGTCAAATCGCGAGCAGTACTTC
>.|TRBJ1-2|.|TRBV2
CASSEVGEGYTF
TGTGCCAGCAGTGAAGTTGGGGAAGGCTACACCTTC
>few|TRBJ2-2|.|TRBV9
CASSVGWTRPTGELFF
TGTGCCAGCAGCGTAGGGTGGACCCGACCTACCGGGGAGCTGTTTTTT
>once|TRBJ2-3|.|TRBV6-5
CASRSRDTQYF
TGTGCCAGCAGATCACGGGATACGCAGTATTTT
>once|TRBJ1-4|TRBD1|TRBV2
CASDGTVNEKLFF
TGTGCCAGTGACGGGACAGTGAATGAAAAACTGTTTTTT
>.|TRBJ2-2|TRBD2|TRBV7-6
CASSSRPGGGSNSNTGELFF
TGTGCCAGCAGCTCCCGTCCGGGGGGGGGATCTAACTCGAACACCGGGGAGCTGTTTTTT
>few|TRBJ1-6|.|TRBV7-2
CASSPPVNSPLHF
TGTGCCAGCAGCCCCCCAGTTAATTCACCCCTCCACTTT
>few|TRBJ2-1|.|TRBV29-1
CSVEGGSYNEQFF
TGCAGCGTTGAGGGGGGCTCCTACAATGAGCAGTTCTTC
>.|TRBJ2-3|.|TRBV10-3
CAISESQDTQYF
TGTGCCATCAGTGAGTCCCAAGATACGCAGTATTTT
>.|TRBJ2-1|TRBD2|TRBV29-1
CSAGGTSGFDNELFF
TGCAGCGCCGGGGGGACTAGCGGGTTCGACAATGAGCTGTTCTTC
>.|TRBJ1-2|.|TRBV29-1
CSVEERLLYGYTF
TGCAGCGTTGAAGAGCGTTTACTCTATGGCTACACCTTC
>few|TRBJ2-5|TRBD2|TRBV5-1
CATAAGGYQETQYF
TGCGCCACAGCAGCGGGGGGCTACCAAGAGACCCAGTACTTC
>few|TRBJ2-5|.|TRBV7-3
CASSSGLQETQYF
TGTGCCAGCAGCTCCGGTCTGCAAGAGACCCAGTACTTC
>.|TRBJ2-6|.|TRBV10-3
CAISAWKSDSGANVLTF
TGTGCCATCAGTGCTTGGAAATCAGACTCTGGGGCCAACGTCCTGACTTTC
>.|TRBJ2-7|TRBD2|TRBV9
CASSVAGLAAEQYF
TGTGCCAGCAGCGTAGCTGGACTAGCAGCCGAGCAGTACTTC
>many|TRBJ1-2|.|TRBV20-1
CSARDRTGVTHGYTF
TGCAGTGCTAGAGATCGCACAGGCGTTACCCATGGCTACACCTTC